These T cell receptor beta chains were read from a single sample in a study of cytotoxic CD8 clonotypes in ibrutinib-treated CLL. Assay used: immunoSEQ multiplex PCR; TCRdb lists only in-frame clones, some missing. The table has fewer than 150,000 clones, roughly 84% seen once; the top ten hold about 3.3%. This material consisted of PBMCs, taken after 24 months of ibrutinib treatment. The receptors shown here come from a human donor with chronic lymphocytic leukemia. The conserved cysteine and the conserved F or W are not part of the CDR3 here.

j_gene,v_gene,CDR3aa
TRBJ2-7,TRBV28,ASSAYKGGEQY
TRBJ2-7,TRBV7-2,ASPTGVPYEQY
TRBJ1-2,TRBV5-1,ASSRPDRVRYGYT
TRBJ2-5,TRBV6-6,ASRAVDRGLQETQY
TRBJ1-5,TRBV7-8,ASSLGSSGVNQPQH
TRBJ2-2,TRBV27,ASSFRSRGTGELF
TRBJ1-1,TRBV30,AWSVQGTEAF
TRBJ2-1,TRBV6-1,ASRESSYNEQF
TRBJ1-4,TRBV10-3,AISEGTRFEKLF
TRBJ2-3,TRBV29-1,SVEGRGSNTDTQY
TRBJ2-2,TRBV4-2,ASSPSGGANTGELF
TRBJ2-7,TRBV6-5,ASARGVLAPEQY
TRBJ2-7,TRBV13,ASSLGYEQY
TRBJ2-5,TRBV5-6,ASSPDPTDRRETQY
TRBJ1-2,TRBV7-2,ASSPLGHPGDYGYT
TRBJ1-2,TRBV18,ASSPSAGGDNGYT
TRBJ2-3,TRBV30,AWSVLQGSTDTQY
TRBJ1-1,TRBV7-2,ASSLFSGGTEAF
TRBJ2-7,TRBV18,ASSPAAEDEQY
TRBJ2-3,TRBV9,ASSVDVTGGPLDTQY
TRBJ2-2,TRBV30,AIPGANTGELF
TRBJ2-5,TRBV2,ASRTRTAQETQY
TRBJ1-2,TRBV2,ASLLGQGALNGYT
TRBJ1-6,TRBV6-5,ASSYEGLGSPLH
TRBJ2-7,TRBV28,ASSPPQNEQY
TRBJ2-7,TRBV5-4,ASSFSPGQAILYEQY
TRBJ2-4,TRBV2,ASRRQASAKNIQY
TRBJ2-5,TRBV7-2,ASSSVGQGRETQY
TRBJ2-1,TRBV7-2,ASSTRQGYNEQF